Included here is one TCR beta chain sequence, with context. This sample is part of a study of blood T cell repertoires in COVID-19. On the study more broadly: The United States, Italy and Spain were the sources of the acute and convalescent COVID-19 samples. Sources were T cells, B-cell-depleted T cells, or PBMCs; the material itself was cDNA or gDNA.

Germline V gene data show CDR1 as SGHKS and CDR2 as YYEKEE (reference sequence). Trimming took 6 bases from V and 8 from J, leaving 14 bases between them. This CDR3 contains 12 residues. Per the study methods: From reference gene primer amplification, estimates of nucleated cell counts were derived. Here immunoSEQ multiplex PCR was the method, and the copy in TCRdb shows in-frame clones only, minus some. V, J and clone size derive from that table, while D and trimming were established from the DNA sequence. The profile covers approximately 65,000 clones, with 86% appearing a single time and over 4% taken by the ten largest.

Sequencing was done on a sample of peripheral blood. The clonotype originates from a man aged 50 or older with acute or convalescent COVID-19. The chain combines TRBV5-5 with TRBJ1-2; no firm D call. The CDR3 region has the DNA TGTGCCAGCATATACAGCGGAGGCGGCTACACCTTC. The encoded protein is CASIYSGGGYTF. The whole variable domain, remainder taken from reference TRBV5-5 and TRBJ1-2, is DAGVTQSPTHLIKTRGQQVTLRCSPISGHKSVSWYQQVLGQGPQFIFQYYEKEERGRGNFPDRFSARQFPNYSSELNVNALLLGDSALYLCASIYSGGGYTFGSGTRLTVV.